Shown below are 30 T cell receptor beta chains from a single sample sequenced in a study of T-cell memory formation after mild COVID-19. TCRdb recomputed calls from the 5' RACE reads with MiXCR, one row per CDR3 protein. The sample consists of approximately 300,000 distinct CDR3 sequences, around 15% of them appearing once. The sequencing sample was made of PBMCs or a T cell subset sorted from them (not recorded which). The receptors shown here come from a man between 18 and 29 years old who had mild COVID-19 (a few samples of this study predate the infection). Cell type and time point are not known.

The V gene is TRBV6-2 or TRBV6-3, the J gene TRBJ2-1; 10 nucleotides line up with TRBD2. This CDR3 spans 17 amino acids. The V and J ends lost 5 bases and 5 bases, in that order; junction bases with no gene match: 12. CDR1 is MNHEY and CDR2 is SVGEGT in the germline V gene. The CDR3 nucleotides are TGTGCCAGCAGTCTTCGAGGGCGACTAGCGGGCAACAATGAGCAGTTCTTC. Its protein is CASSLRGRLAGNNEQFF.

In this sample, this clonotype turned up a few times. V gene TRBV30 combines with J gene TRBJ2-5, with D perhaps being TRBD1 or TRBD2 (5 bases each). The CDR3 covers 16 residues. Trimming removed 1 base at V and 5 bases at J, with 20 bases between. Germline values: CDR1 GTSNPN, CDR2 SVGIG (reference sequence). CDR3 region: CAWSASQRGNVETQYF. The CDR3 bases are TGTGCCTGGAGTGCCTCCCAGAGGGGAAATGTGGAGACCCAGTACTTC. Looking up the rest from reference TRBV30 and TRBJ2-5 gives the full variable domain: SQTIHQWPATLVQPVGSPLSLECTVEGTSNPNLYWYRQAAGRGLQLLFYSVGIGQISSEVPQNLSASRPQDRQFILSSKKLLLSDSGFYLCAWSASQRGNVETQYFGPGTRLLVL.

This clonotype was counted ten times or more. The J gene is TRBJ1-1, the V gene TRBV18; D not certain. This CDR3 is built from 14 residues. Germline V gives CDR1 KGHSH, CDR2 LQKENI. V dropped 6 bases and J dropped 4 bases, with 15 bases sitting between them. The CDR3 protein is CASSLGSSSTEAFF. Written as DNA, the CDR3 is TGTGCCAGCTCCCTCGGCAGTTCGAGCACTGAAGCTTTCTTT.

This clonotype was observed a handful of times. The genes are TRBV7-2 and TRBJ1-4; D perhaps matches TRBD1 (6 bases). There are 17 residues in the CDR3. Trimming took off 6 bases at V and 0 bases at J, with 17 bases between the two ends. Germline lookup yields CDR1 SGHTA and CDR2 FQGNSA. As DNA, the CDR3 is TGTGCCAGCAGTTTACGTGGGACATCTGCAACTAATGAAAAACTGTTTTTT. It encodes CASSLRGTSATNEKLFF.

The sample holds one count of this clonotype. V gene TRBV19 combines with J gene TRBJ2-4; D gene uncertain. V was clipped by 5 bases and J by 8 bases, with 10 bases between them. Germline V lookup: CDR1 LNHDA, CDR2 SQIVND (reference sequence). The CDR3 spans 12 residues. The CDR3 sequence: CASSPGWDIQYF. CDR3 sequence (DNA): TGTGCCAGTAGTCCCGGGTGGGACATTCAGTACTTC. Combining the CDR3 with reference TRBV19 and TRBJ2-4 gives the whole variable domain DGGITQSPKYLFRKEGQNVTLSCEQNLNHDAMYWYRQDPGQGLRLIYYSQIVNDFQKGDIAEGYSVSREKKESFPLTVTSAQKNPTAFYLCASSPGWDIQYFGAGTRLSVL.

This clonotype was observed a few times. This sequence joins TRBV29-1 and TRBJ1-1; D ambiguous. This CDR3 is built from 11 residues. V was pared by 4 bases and J by 5 bases, with 8 bases between. CDR1 is SQVTM, CDR2 ANQGSEA, per germline. The CDR3 DNA reads as TGCAGCGTTGGCGACGGGACTGAAGCTTTCTTT. It encodes CSVGDGTEAFF.

This rearrangement joins TRBV20-1 to TRBJ1-5, with no clear D. CDR1 is DFQATT and CDR2 is SNEGSKA in the germline V gene (reference sequence). The CDR3 consists of 15 residues. Trimming removed 3 bases at V and 9 bases at J, with 21 bases between. As DNA, the CDR3 is TGCAGTGCTAGTGAAGGGAACCCTCAGGATAGGCCCCAGCATTTT. Its translation is CSASEGNPQDRPQHF.

The chain joins TRBV5-1 to TRBJ2-1; D unresolved. Germline V gene lookup returns CDR1 SGHRS and CDR2 YFSETQ. Trimming shortened V by 0 bases and J by 5 bases, and 12 bases separated the two germline ends. There are 15 residues in the CDR3. DNA of the CDR3: TGCGCCAGCAGCTTGGCACAGACTCCGAACAATGAGCAGTTCTTC. Residues: CASSLAQTPNNEQFF.

This clonotype appeared many times. The rearrangement links TRBV7-2 to TRBJ1-1; no reliable D call. The CDR3 runs 13 residues. V was pared by 5 bases and J by 0 bases, with 7 bases between. CDR1 is SGHTA and CDR2 is FQGNSA in the germline V gene. The CDR3 spells CASSLVVNTEAFF. CDR3 in DNA: TGTGCCAGCAGCCTAGTAGTGAACACTGAAGCTTTCTTT.

The V gene is TRBV20-1, the J gene TRBJ1-5, with D perhaps matching TRBD1 (5 bases). Germline V CDR1 and CDR2: DFQATT, SNEGSKA (reference sequence). The CDR3 is 15 amino acids. Trimming removed 1 base at V and 4 bases at J, with 14 bases between. In DNA, the CDR3 is TGCAGTGCTAGAGTGGCAGGGAGGGATAATCAGCCCCAGCATTTT. It specifies CSARVAGRDNQPQHF.

CDR3 nucleotides: TGTGCCAGCAGCGTAGATGGCGGCAAAAACATTCAGTACTTC. It codes for CASSVDGGKNIQYF. V is TRBV9 and J is TRBJ2-4, with no clear D. V was cut by 0 bases and J by 3 bases, with 7 bases left in between. This CDR3 region has 14 residues. Germline lookup yields CDR1 SGDLS and CDR2 YYNGEE.

There are a few counts of this clonotype. The CDR3 sequence: CASSLGTPVREPQHF. Written as DNA, the CDR3 is TGTGCCAGCAGTCTCGGGACCCCAGTCAGAGAGCCCCAGCATTTT. V is TRBV12-3 or TRBV12-4 and J is TRBJ1-5; D is possibly TRBD1 (5 bases). The CDR3 length is 15 residues. Deletions cut 5 bases from V and 8 bases from J, with 19 bases between.

This clonotype was seen a few times. This rearrangement joins TRBV27 to TRBJ1-1; D is possibly TRBD1 (5 bases). Looked up from germline, CDR1 is MNHEY and CDR2 is SMNVEV (reference sequence). The germline V and J ends were trimmed by 1 base and 5 bases, with 14 bases remaining between them. This CDR3 is 15 amino acids long. The CDR3: CASSLFLGPETEAFF. As DNA, the CDR3 is TGTGCCAGCAGTTTATTTTTGGGGCCGGAAACTGAAGCTTTCTTT.

This clonotype has just a few counts. The V gene is TRBV12-3 or TRBV12-4, the J gene TRBJ2-3; 13 nucleotides align to TRBD2. V trimming: 5 bases; J trimming: 2 bases; junction bases outside the gene matches: 4. CDR3 length equals 16 residues. In DNA form, the CDR3 reads TGTGCCAGCAGTCTGACTAGCGGGGGGCCCACAGATACGCAGTATTTT. It yields the protein CASSLTSGGPTDTQYF.

The chain links TRBV7-9 to TRBJ1-4; unclear D gene. This CDR3 contains 14 residues. Trimming cost V 5 bases and J 4 bases, with 11 bases left between them. Germline values: CDR1 SEHNR, CDR2 FQNEAQ (reference sequence). The CDR3 loop reads CASSARDFNEKLFF. CDR3 nucleotide sequence: TGTGCCAGCAGCGCCCGGGATTTTAATGAAAAACTGTTTTTT. The full variable domain, in which reference TRBV7-9 and TRBJ1-4 provide the parts outside the CDR3, is DTGVSQNPRHKITKRGQNVTFRCDPISEHNRLYWYRQTLGQGPEFLTYFQNEAQLEKSRLLSDRFSAERPKGSFSTLEIQRTEQGDSAMYLCASSARDFNEKLFFGSGTQLSVL.

This clonotype was counted between two and nine times. The V and J genes are TRBV18 and TRBJ2-7; unclear D gene. Germline assignment: CDR1 KGHSH and CDR2 LQKENI. Trimming stripped 3 bases from V and 5 bases from J, with 11 bases between. CDR3 size: 13 residues. CDR3 sequence: CASSPPTLDEQYF. The CDR3 DNA reads TGTGCCAGCTCACCCCCGACTTTGGACGAGCAGTACTTC.

The V gene is TRBV5-4, the J gene TRBJ1-1; D unresolved. Germline-derived CDR1 and CDR2 are SGHNT and YYREEE (reference sequence). V shed 4 bases and J shed 7 bases, with 17 bases lying between them. This CDR3 contains 14 residues. As DNA, the CDR3 is TGTGCCAGCAGCGCGGCGGGTTACCCACTTGAAGCTTTCTTT. Translating it yields CASSAAGYPLEAFF.

The chain has TRBV2 and TRBJ2-1; 9 bases map to TRBD2. This CDR3 is 18 amino acids long. Trimming at V came to 3 bases and at J to 2 bases, leaving 11 bases not matched to a gene. CDR1 is SNHLY, CDR2 FYNNEI, per germline. The CDR3 nucleotides are TGTGCCAGCAGTGAGAGTCGGGAAGCGGGGGGTACCTACAATGAGCAGTTCTTC. Encoded protein: CASSESREAGGTYNEQFF.

In its sample, this clonotype was seen a few times. The chain carries TRBV5-4 and TRBJ2-1; D may be TRBD2 (6 bases). The CDR3 is made up of 16 amino acids. The V gene's germline CDR1 is SGHNT and CDR2 YYREEE (reference sequence). V was shortened by 1 base and J by 0 bases, with 11 bases between the two germline ends. The CDR3 DNA reads TGTGCCAGCAGCTTGTTTGCGGGGAGCTCCTACAATGAGCAGTTCTTC. This sequence encodes CASSLFAGSSYNEQFF.

This clonotype was observed a few times. The gene calls are TRBV15 and TRBJ2-1; TRBD2 might be the D (5 bases). The V end lost 5 bases, the J end lost 5 bases, and 7 bases lay between the germline ends. Germline V lookup: CDR1 LNHNV, CDR2 YYDKDF (reference sequence). The CDR3 extends over 12 amino acids. The CDR3: CATSGSDNEQFF. The CDR3 DNA reads TGTGCCACCAGCGGGAGCGACAATGAGCAGTTCTTC.

The table lists this clonotype with many counts. V gene TRBV20-1 combines with J gene TRBJ1-4; D is undetermined. V dropped 6 bases and J dropped 0 bases, with 14 bases sitting between them. Germline CDR1 is DFQATT and CDR2 is SNEGSKA (reference sequence). There are 15 residues in the CDR3. The CDR3 spells CSADPWLATNEKLFF. CDR3 nucleotides: TGCAGTGCCGACCCTTGGCTAGCAACTAATGAAAAACTGTTTTTT.

The chain uses TRBV12-3 or TRBV12-4 and TRBJ1-6, with 8 bases lining up with TRBD1. The CDR3 runs to 14 residues. The J segment lost 9 bases and the V segment lost 6 bases, leaving 7 bases of the junction unmatched. Written as DNA, the CDR3 is TGTGCCAGCAGCGTTGGACAGGGAATTTCACCCCTCCACTTT. This codes for CASSVGQGISPLHF.

This clonotype was observed a few times. The chain combines TRBV5-1 with TRBJ1-3; 9 bases fit TRBD1. CDR3 length: 17 residues. V lost 4 bases to trimming and J lost 0 bases; unmatched junction nucleotides: 8. Germline lookup yields CDR1 SGHRS and CDR2 YFSETQ. In nucleotides, the CDR3 is TGCGCCAGCAGCCCCGGGACAGGGCTAGGCTCTGGAAACACCATATATTTT. Amino acid sequence: CASSPGTGLGSGNTIYF.

The V gene is TRBV6-5, the J gene TRBJ2-5, with unresolved D. Trimming shortened V by 2 bases and J by 0 bases, and 16 bases separated the two germline ends. Germline V gene lookup returns CDR1 MNHEY and CDR2 SVGAGI. This CDR3 contains 17 residues. CDR3 loop: CASSYLPRSDYQETQYF. In DNA form, the CDR3 reads TGTGCCAGCAGTTACCTCCCCCGGTCAGATTACCAAGAGACCCAGTACTTC.

This clonotype has at least ten counts. The gene calls are TRBV19 and TRBJ1-3, with D uncertain. The V end lost 6 bases, the J end lost 0 bases, and 6 bases lay between the germline ends. This CDR3 comprises 13 residues. Germline V lookup: CDR1 LNHDA, CDR2 SQIVND (reference sequence). The CDR3 DNA reads TGTGCCAGTAGCGTTGGCTCTGGAAACACCATATATTTT. This codes for CASSVGSGNTIYF.

This clonotype was detected a few times. V is TRBV12-3 or TRBV12-4 and J is TRBJ2-7; no clear D gene. V lost 7 bases, J lost 5 bases, and 21 bases lay in between. The CDR3 consists of 15 residues. The CDR3 loop reads CASTRSTENVHEQYF. The CDR3 coding sequence is TGTGCCAGCACCCGCTCGACTGAGAATGTACACGAGCAGTACTTC.

J is TRBJ1-2 and V is TRBV27; TRBD1 agrees at 9 bases. With 3 bases clipped from V and 4 bases from J, the junction kept 12 bases outside the gene matches. This CDR3 has 17 amino acids. Looked up from germline, CDR1 is MNHEY and CDR2 is SMNVEV (reference sequence). The DNA for the CDR3 is TGTGCCAGCAGTTTGTCTATGTGGACAGGGGTTGGCTATGGCTACACCTTC. Translation gives CASSLSMWTGVGYGYTF.

The sample holds a few counts of this clonotype. This chain connects TRBV6-6 to TRBJ1-2; D is undetermined. CDR1 is MNHNY and CDR2 is SVGAGI in the germline V gene (reference sequence). V gave up 0 bases and J gave up 2 bases, with 7 bases separating them. The CDR3 has 14 amino acids. CDR3 DNA: TGTGCCAGCAGTTACTCGGATCCCAACTATGGCTACACCTTC. It is translated as CASSYSDPNYGYTF.

The chain joins TRBV20-1 to TRBJ2-3, with D unresolved. V was cut by 2 bases and J by 2 bases, with 8 bases left in between. CDR1 and CDR2 (germline): DFQATT, SNEGSKA (reference sequence). The CDR3 consists of 13 residues. The CDR3 bases are TGCAGTGCTAGATATCCCGTCACAGATACGCAGTATTTT. Protein sequence: CSARYPVTDTQYF.

The CDR3 DNA follows: TGCAGTGCCGGTCCGGGGCTGGAGACCCAGTACTTC. This gives the protein CSAGPGLETQYF. The chain couples TRBV20-1 to TRBJ2-5; either TRBD1 or TRBD2 may supply D (5 bases each). This CDR3 comprises 12 residues. Trimming left V 6 bases short and J 5 bases short, with 13 bases between. Germline CDR1 DFQATT, CDR2 SNEGSKA (reference sequence).